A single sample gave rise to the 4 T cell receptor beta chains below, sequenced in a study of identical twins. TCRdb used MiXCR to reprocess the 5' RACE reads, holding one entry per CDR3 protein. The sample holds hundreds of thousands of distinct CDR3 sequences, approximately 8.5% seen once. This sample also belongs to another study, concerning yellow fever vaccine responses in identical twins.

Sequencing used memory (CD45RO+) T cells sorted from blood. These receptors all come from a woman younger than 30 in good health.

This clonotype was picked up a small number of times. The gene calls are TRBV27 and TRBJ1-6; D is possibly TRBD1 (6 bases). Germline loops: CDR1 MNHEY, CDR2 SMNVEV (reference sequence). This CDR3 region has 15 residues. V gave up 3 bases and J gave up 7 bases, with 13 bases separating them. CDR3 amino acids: CASSLGGGINSPLHF. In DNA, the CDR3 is TGTGCCAGCAGTTTGGGAGGGGGAATAAATTCACCCCTCCACTTT.

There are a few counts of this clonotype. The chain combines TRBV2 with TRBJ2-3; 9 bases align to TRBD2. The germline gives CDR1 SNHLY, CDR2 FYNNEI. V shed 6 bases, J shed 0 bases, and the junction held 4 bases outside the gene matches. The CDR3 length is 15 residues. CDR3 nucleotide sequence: TGTGCCAGCAGATTGGGACTAGCTAGCACAGATACGCAGTATTTT. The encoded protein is CASRLGLASTDTQYF.

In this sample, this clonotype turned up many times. The CDR3 DNA follows: TGCGCCAGTCTTCTCTCGCATCGACAGGGGGCGTTAGGGGATACGCAGTATTTT. It yields the protein CASLLSHRQGALGDTQYF. The chain links TRBV23-1 to TRBJ2-3, with 10 bases matching TRBD1. TRBV23-1 is assigned to the ORF class and has an uncertain function. The ends lost 9 bases at V and 6 bases at J; junction bases unmatched: 21. This CDR3 region has 18 residues.

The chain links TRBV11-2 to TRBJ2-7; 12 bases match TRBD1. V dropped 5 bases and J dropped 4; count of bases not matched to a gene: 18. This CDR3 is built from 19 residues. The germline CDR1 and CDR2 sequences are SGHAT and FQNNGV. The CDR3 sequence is CASSHFGTGGLIPPYEQYV. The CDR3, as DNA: TGTGCCAGCAGCCATTTCGGGACAGGGGGCTTAATCCCCCCTTACGAGCAGTACGTC.